The 24 T cell receptor beta chains below all came from one sample that was sequenced in a study of control samples from healthy donors and cancer patients. This table comes from immunoSEQ multiplex PCR, and its TCRdb copy is limited to in-frame clones, with some not included. The table has some 150,000 clones, 75% to 95% seen once. The sample consisted of blood. Source of these receptors: a man between 25 and 39 years old in good health.

The chain is built from TRBV4-2 and TRBJ2-1, with D unclear. Germline V CDR1 and CDR2: LGHNA, YNFKEQ. The V end was cut by 0 bases, the J end by 7 bases, with 7 bases between. This CDR3 region has 13 residues. The CDR3 coding sequence is TGTGCCAGCAGCCAAGATCTCGGGAATGAGCAGTTCTTC. It specifies CASSQDLGNEQFF.

This chain links TRBV6-1 with TRBJ2-3; D possibly matches TRBD1 or TRBD2 (6 bases each). The CDR3 has 18 amino acids. V lost 3 bases to trimming and J lost 1 base, with 20 bases between them. Germline values: CDR1 MNHNS, CDR2 SASEGT. The CDR3 region has the DNA TGTGCCAGCAGTGATGGGGTTGTGGGGGGCGGAGGCACAGATACGCAGTATTTT. This encodes CASSDGVVGGGGTDTQYF.

The chain uses TRBV18 and TRBJ1-1, with D hard to call. Germline CDR1 and CDR2: KGHSH and LQKENI. Between the trimmed V and J ends, which lost 2 bases and 5 bases, there was a span of 12 bases. CDR3 length: 14 amino acids. The CDR3 nucleotides read TGTGCCAGCTCACCATCAGGAGAAACGACTGAAGCTTTCTTT. This codes for CASSPSGETTEAFF.

The chain recombines TRBV9 with TRBJ2-7, with no clear D. This CDR3 region has 14 residues. Per the germline V gene, CDR1 is SGDLS and CDR2 is YYNGEE. Between the trimmed V and J ends, which lost 0 bases and 5 bases, there was a span of 12 bases. CDR3 DNA sequence: TGTGCCAGCAGCGTAGCGGTAGCTTCGAACGAGCAGTACTTC. Encoded protein: CASSVAVASNEQYF.

The CDR3 here is CASSYSGQTNTEAFF. The DNA of the CDR3 is TGTGCCAGCAGTTACTCCGGACAGACGAACACTGAAGCTTTCTTT. V and J are TRBV27 and TRBJ1-1; possibly TRBD1 for D (6 bases). The CDR3 contains 15 residues. V lost 4 bases and J lost 1, with 13 bases in between. The germline V gene encodes CDR1 MNHEY and CDR2 SMNVEV (reference sequence).

The rearrangement joins TRBV5-6 to TRBJ2-7; 10 bases fit TRBD1. J was trimmed by 2 bases and V by 3 bases; bases with no gene match: 5. The length of the CDR3 is 15 residues. The V gene's germline CDR1 is SGHDT and CDR2 YYEEEE. The CDR3 is CASSSNGQGAYEQYF. CDR3 nucleotide sequence: TGTGCCAGCAGCTCCAACGGACAGGGGGCCTACGAGCAGTACTTC.

The V and J genes are TRBV6-1 and TRBJ2-1; unclear D gene. CDR1 is MNHNS, CDR2 SASEGT, per germline. The CDR3 loop spans 17 amino acids. V was clipped by 3 bases and J by 1 base, with 16 bases between them. The CDR3 region is CASSDPGIEASYNEQFF. The CDR3 DNA reads TGTGCCAGCAGTGATCCAGGCATAGAGGCTTCCTACAATGAGCAGTTCTTC.

This chain links TRBV5-6 with TRBJ2-3, with 10 bases that match TRBD2. The germline gives CDR1 SGHDT, CDR2 YYEEEE. The V segment lost 5 bases and the J segment 3 bases; nucleotides outside the gene matches: 9. This CDR3 is 16 amino acids long. The DNA for the CDR3 is TGTGCCAGCAGTCTGTTTGGACTAGCGGATACAGATACGCAGTATTTT. It specifies CASSLFGLADTDTQYF.

The rearrangement joins TRBV28 to TRBJ1-5; TRBD1 agrees at 8 bases. There are 18 residues in the CDR3. CDR1 is MDHEN, CDR2 SYDVKM, per germline. The J segment lost 5 bases and the V segment lost 3 bases, leaving 15 bases of the junction unmatched. The CDR3 nucleotides read TGTGCCAGCAGTTTTCAGGGGGCCGGGGTAATTGACTATCAGCCCCAGCATTTT. This gives the protein CASSFQGAGVIDYQPQHF. The entire variable domain, with the rest obtained from reference TRBV28 and TRBJ1-5, is as follows: DVKVTQSSRYLVKRTGEKVFLECVQDMDHENMFWYRQDPGLGLRLIYFSYDVKMKEKGDIPEGYSVSREKKERFSLILESASTNQTSMYLCASSFQGAGVIDYQPQHFGDGTRLSIL.

This chain links TRBV7-8 with TRBJ2-3; D remains ambiguous. V lost 4 bases to trimming and J lost 0 bases, with 5 bases between them. CDR3 length: 13 residues. The germline V gene has CDR1 SGHVS and CDR2 FQNEAQ. This CDR3 is CASSSSSTDTQYF. The CDR3 DNA follows: TGTGCCAGCAGCTCGAGCAGCACAGATACGCAGTATTTT. Variable domain in full (rest from reference TRBV7-8 and TRBJ2-3): GAGVSQSPRYKVAKRGQDVALRCDPISGHVSLFWYQQALGQGPEFLTYFQNEAQLDKSGLPSDRFFAERPEGSVSTLKIQRTQQEDSAVYLCASSSSSTDTQYFGPGTRLTVL.

The chain has TRBV7-9 and TRBJ2-3; TRBD2 might be the D (7 bases). V shed 5 bases and J shed 1 base, with 16 bases lying between them. The CDR3 contains 16 residues. Looked up from germline, CDR1 is SEHNR and CDR2 is FQNEAQ (reference sequence). The CDR3 nucleotides read TGTGCCAGCAGCCCCCCCGGAGGGGGGGGCACAGATACGCAGTATTTT. Translation: CASSPPGGGGTDTQYF.

The J gene is TRBJ2-3, the V gene TRBV6-6; 8 bases are a match to TRBD2. This CDR3 is 19 amino acids long. V dropped 5 bases and J dropped 0; count of bases not matched to a gene: 16. Germline V gene lookup returns CDR1 MNHNY and CDR2 SVGAGI (reference sequence). In DNA, the CDR3 is TGTGCCAGCAGTCCAGGACTAGCTTACCATCTGTCTAGCACAGATACGCAGTATTTT. Translated: CASSPGLAYHLSSTDTQYF.

The gene calls are TRBV29-1 and TRBJ2-2, with D hard to call. The CDR3 has 14 amino acids. Germline assignment: CDR1 SQVTM and CDR2 ANQGSEA. Trimming removed 4 bases from V and 3 bases from J, with 12 bases in between. The CDR3 reads CSVVKDWDTGELFF. The CDR3 DNA reads as TGCAGCGTTGTAAAGGATTGGGACACCGGGGAGCTGTTTTTT.

The chain couples TRBV6-1 to TRBJ1-2, with a weak D call TRBD1 (5 bases). This CDR3 comprises 14 residues. Looked up from germline, CDR1 is MNHNS and CDR2 is SASEGT. Between the trimmed V and J ends, which lost 1 base and 1 base, there was a span of 7 bases. The CDR3 here is CASSEGGNNYGYTF. CDR3 in DNA: TGTGCCAGCAGTGAAGGGGGCAATAACTATGGCTACACCTTC.

The rearrangement uses TRBV2 and TRBJ2-3; D remains ambiguous. Germline-derived CDR1 and CDR2 are SNHLY and FYNNEI. CDR3 size: 13 residues. V lost 4 bases, J lost 4 bases, and 9 bases lay in between. CDR3: CASSGVGSDTQYF. In DNA form, the CDR3 reads TGTGCCAGCAGTGGAGTTGGTTCAGATACGCAGTATTTT.

The chain links TRBV6-5 to TRBJ2-7, with D perhaps TRBD1 (5 bases). The CDR3 contains 15 residues. Trimming left V 2 bases short and J 2 bases short, with 13 bases between. Per the germline V gene, CDR1 is MNHEY and CDR2 is SVGAGI. CDR3 DNA sequence: TGTGCCAGCAGTTACGGGCAGGGCGGACCCTACGAGCAGTACTTC. Translating it yields CASSYGQGGPYEQYF.

CDR3 in DNA: TGCGCCAGCAGTCAATCCGGACAGTATGGACGCTACAATGAGCAGTTCTTC. Residues: CASSQSGQYGRYNEQFF. The chain uses TRBV23-1 and TRBJ2-1, with TRBD1 as a possible D gene (6 bases). TRBV23-1 is noted as an ORF with a role that remains uncertain. CDR3 length: 17 amino acids. V was trimmed by 0 bases and J by 3 bases, leaving 15 bases between them.

The chain employs TRBV29-1 and TRBJ2-2; D gene uncertain. Germline CDR1 SQVTM, CDR2 ANQGSEA. The ends were cut back, 4 bases at V and 0 bases at J, with 6 bases in the middle. The CDR3 is 13 amino acids. CDR3 loop: CSVAQSNTGELFF. DNA for the CDR3: TGCAGCGTTGCACAGTCGAACACCGGGGAGCTGTTTTTT.

The rearrangement joins TRBV10-1 to TRBJ2-1, with D possibly being TRBD2 (6 bases). Trimming shortened V by 2 bases and J by 10 bases, and 9 bases separated the two germline ends. Germline CDR1 is WNHNN and CDR2 is SYGVQD (reference sequence). The CDR3 is made up of 12 amino acids. The CDR3 here is CASSETGSEQFF. The CDR3 DNA is TGCGCCAGCAGTGAGACCGGGAGCGAGCAGTTCTTC.

The chain combines TRBV5-1 with TRBJ1-1, with no clear D. This CDR3 is built from 14 residues. Trimming took off 0 bases at V and 5 bases at J, with 11 bases between the two ends. Germline assignment: CDR1 SGHRS and CDR2 YFSETQ. In DNA form, the CDR3 reads TGCGCCAGCAGCTTGGAACGGGGTTGGACTGAAGCTTTCTTT. It is translated as CASSLERGWTEAFF.

The chain recombines TRBV14 with TRBJ2-7; TRBD2 matches 11 bases. The CDR3 consists of 16 residues. Germline values: CDR1 SGHDN, CDR2 FVKESK. J gave up 4 bases and V 1 base, and 6 bases lay outside the gene matches. The CDR3 coding sequence is TGTGCCAGCAGCCAAGCCGCTAGCGGGGGGCGGTACGAGCAGTACTTC. Protein sequence: CASSQAASGGRYEQYF.

V is TRBV28 and J is TRBJ2-1, with 10 bases that match TRBD2. This CDR3 has 15 amino acids. Germline trimming cut 6 bases from V and 5 bases from J; bases unmatched to any gene: 7. Germline CDR1 is MDHEN and CDR2 is SYDVKM. The CDR3 region is CASRELAGGNNEQFF. CDR3 in DNA: TGTGCCAGCAGAGAATTAGCGGGGGGAAACAATGAGCAGTTCTTC.

The chain uses TRBV28 and TRBJ1-2; maybe TRBD1 (6 bases). Trimming left V 2 bases short and J 7 bases short, with 14 bases between. The V gene's germline CDR1 is MDHEN and CDR2 SYDVKM. The CDR3 covers 14 residues. The CDR3 sequence: CASSLGGALRGYTF. Here the CDR3 DNA reads TGTGCCAGCAGTTTAGGGGGGGCTTTGCGTGGCTACACCTTC.

This chain links TRBV27 with TRBJ1-2; TRBD1 is a possible D gene (5 bases). This CDR3 spans 18 amino acids. CDR1 is MNHEY, CDR2 SMNVEV, per germline (reference sequence). Trimming cost V 2 bases and J 4 bases, with 23 bases left between them. The CDR3 is CASSLTPSRGTLGYGYTF. The CDR3 region has the DNA TGTGCCAGCAGTTTAACCCCATCTAGGGGCACATTAGGCTATGGCTACACCTTC.